The entry that follows covers one T cell receptor (beta chain) sequence. Its specificity is unknown. The data were produced by immunoSEQ multiplex PCR, yet TCRdb's version contains in-frame clones alone and is incomplete. The sample contains 100,000 to 150,000 clones, 89% of which appear only once. This entry belongs to a study of cytomegalovirus exposure and HLA in healthy donors. Study as a whole: The 120 or so validation repertoires were reported in a later analysis to have been generated on the same platform as the roughly 630 first-cohort repertoires.

Study-wide findings and caveats: High sensitivity and specificity were reportedly achieved when the classifier diagnosed cytomegalovirus status.

The length of the CDR3 is 15 residues. V dropped 2 bases and J dropped 2; count of bases not matched to a gene: 3. Germline V lookup: CDR1 SGHNT, CDR2 YYREEE (reference sequence). This chain links TRBV5-4 with TRBJ2-7; TRBD1 matches at 11 bases. The sequence was collected from a woman between 18 and 29 years old in good health and CMV-seronegative. The source material was PBMCs. The CDR3 sequence: CASSLGTGGTYEQYF. DNA of the CDR3: TGTGCCAGCAGCTTAGGGACAGGGGGAACCTACGAGCAGTACTTC.